The rows below give T cell receptor beta chains drawn from one sample of a study of blood T cell repertoires in COVID-19. Clones were read by immunoSEQ multiplex PCR, and TCRdb kept only the in-frame ones, dropping some. In the table there are about 260,000 clones, around 86% of which are singletons. The sample comprised peripheral blood. These receptors originate from a human donor in a cohort sampled during active COVID-19. Both conserved end residues are trimmed from each CDR3. Fields, in order: V gene, clone size, CDR3 length, CDR3 protein. For some rows the clone size is stated as once, few or many, or as a class when expanded; others skip it.

V gene: TRBV6-5
clone size: .
CDR3 length: 10
CDR3 protein: AVLEPPYEQY

V gene: TRBV15
clone size: .
CDR3 length: 13
CDR3 protein: ATSRGTSGKYEQY

V gene: TRBV7-9
clone size: .
CDR3 length: 12
CDR3 protein: ASSLTGTSYEQY

V gene: TRBV12-3/TRBV12-4
clone size: few
CDR3 length: 11
CDR3 protein: ASSAYSGFEQY

V gene: TRBV19
clone size: .
CDR3 length: 11
CDR3 protein: ASSAGSSYGYT

V gene: TRBV7-9
clone size: .
CDR3 length: 10
CDR3 protein: ASSLGRSEQF

V gene: TRBV18
clone size: .
CDR3 length: 12
CDR3 protein: ASSPGGGQETQY

V gene: TRBV2
clone size: .
CDR3 length: 11
CDR3 protein: ASLLAVWAEAF

V gene: TRBV3-1/TRBV3-2
clone size: .
CDR3 length: 11
CDR3 protein: ASSQGTVGTQY

V gene: TRBV29-1
clone size: .
CDR3 length: 14
CDR3 protein: SGPPVDNSGANVLT

V gene: TRBV6-5
clone size: .
CDR3 length: 12
CDR3 protein: ASTDLTGDTEAF

V gene: TRBV5-1
clone size: .
CDR3 length: 12
CDR3 protein: ASGPGQGAGEQY

V gene: TRBV19
clone size: .
CDR3 length: 12
CDR3 protein: ASNLHGRAYEQY

V gene: TRBV27
clone size: .
CDR3 length: 12
CDR3 protein: ATRDSGANEKLF

V gene: TRBV11-2
clone size: .
CDR3 length: 14
CDR3 protein: ASSTGTVGLGETQY

V gene: TRBV24-1
clone size: .
CDR3 length: 13
CDR3 protein: ATSDSISSYNEQF

V gene: TRBV5-1
clone size: .
CDR3 length: 16
CDR3 protein: ASSLEGSSSGSSGELF

V gene: TRBV4-2
clone size: .
CDR3 length: 16
CDR3 protein: ASSQHELSGRGTDTQY

V gene: TRBV6-5
clone size: .
CDR3 length: 11
CDR3 protein: ASSPRQGDGYT